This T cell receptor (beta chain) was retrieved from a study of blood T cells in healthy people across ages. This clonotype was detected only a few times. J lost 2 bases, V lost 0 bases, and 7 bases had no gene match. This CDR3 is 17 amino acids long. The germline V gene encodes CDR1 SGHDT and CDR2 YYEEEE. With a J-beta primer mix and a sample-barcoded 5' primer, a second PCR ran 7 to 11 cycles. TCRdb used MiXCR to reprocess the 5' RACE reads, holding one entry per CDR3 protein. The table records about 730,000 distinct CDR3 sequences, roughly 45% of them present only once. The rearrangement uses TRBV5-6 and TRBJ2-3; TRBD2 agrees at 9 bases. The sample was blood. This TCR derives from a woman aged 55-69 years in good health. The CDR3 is CASSLVGSGRITDTQYF. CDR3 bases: TGTGCCAGCAGCTTGGTGGGTAGCGGGAGAATCACAGATACGCAGTATTTT.